This TCR beta chain was recorded in a study of vaccination and CD4 T cells after COVID-19. On the study more broadly: Overlapping spike peptides from SARS-CoV-2, HCoV-NL63, HCoV-OC43 and HCoV-229E served to stimulate the cells.

Regarding this clonotype: The antigen is not known.

As for treatment: approximately 10-day PBMC culture with coronavirus spike peptide pools or control peptides (ViraFEST assay). Antigen-specific T cell expansion with peptide pools preceded TCR sequencing in the ViraFEST approach. Per-well cultures of 2 million to 2.5 million PBMCs received 9 to 10 IU/ml IL-2 and approximately 9.1 ug/ml peptide pools. With 10 days of culture completed, CD4+ T cells were isolated by negative selection. Germline-derived CDR1 and CDR2 are LNHDA and SQIVND (reference sequence). The CDR3 extends over 13 amino acids. Trimming shortened V by 3 bases and J by 6 bases, and 9 bases separated the two germline ends. The Oncomine TCR Beta short-read assay was what sequenced the DNA obtained from cultured CD4+ T cells. A single record per CDR3 protein comes from TCRdb applying MiXCR to the PCR reads. Of about 12,000 distinct CDR3 sequences listed, around 50% are singletons.

V usage is TRBV19 and J usage is TRBJ1-3, with D perhaps TRBD1 (5 bases). This receptor was identified in a human donor who had recovered from COVID-19. Sequencing was done on a sample of CD4+ T cells from blood, cultured in vitro. In DNA, the CDR3 is TGTGCCAGTAGTATTTGGGGCGAAAACACCATATATTTT. As protein: CASSIWGENTIYF.